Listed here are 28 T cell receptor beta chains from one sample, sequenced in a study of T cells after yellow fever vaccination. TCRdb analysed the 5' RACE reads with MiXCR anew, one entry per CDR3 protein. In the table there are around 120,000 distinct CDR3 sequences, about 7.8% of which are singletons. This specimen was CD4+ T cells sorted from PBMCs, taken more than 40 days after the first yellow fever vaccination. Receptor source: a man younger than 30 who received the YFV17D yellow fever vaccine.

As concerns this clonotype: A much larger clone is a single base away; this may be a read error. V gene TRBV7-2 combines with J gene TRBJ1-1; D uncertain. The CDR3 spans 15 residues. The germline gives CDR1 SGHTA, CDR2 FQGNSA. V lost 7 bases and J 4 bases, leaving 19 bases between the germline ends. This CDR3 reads CASIQSREIGTEAFF. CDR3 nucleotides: TGTGCCAGCATCCAAAGTCGGGAAATCGGCACTGAAGCTTTCTTT.

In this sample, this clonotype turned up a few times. The CDR3 bases are TGTGCCAGCAGCTTAGACGTGCCAGTGGTCGAGCAGTACGTC. It codes for CASSLDVPVVEQYV. V usage is TRBV11-2 and J usage is TRBJ2-7; D is ambiguous. Trimming removed 0 bases from V and 6 bases from J, with 12 bases in between. Germline CDR1 is SGHAT and CDR2 is FQNNGV. The CDR3 runs 14 residues.

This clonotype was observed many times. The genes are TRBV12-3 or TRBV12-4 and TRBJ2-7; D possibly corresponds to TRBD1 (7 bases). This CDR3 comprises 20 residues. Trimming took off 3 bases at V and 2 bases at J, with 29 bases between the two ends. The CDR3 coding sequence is TGTGCCAGCAGTTTTAGTTTTGGATCGCTGTTCCAGGGGGAGGCCTACGAGCAGTACTTC. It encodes CASSFSFGSLFQGEAYEQYF.

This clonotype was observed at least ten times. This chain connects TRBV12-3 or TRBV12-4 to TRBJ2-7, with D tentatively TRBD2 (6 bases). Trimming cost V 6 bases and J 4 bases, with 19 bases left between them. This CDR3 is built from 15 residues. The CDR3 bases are TGTGCCAGCAGCTGGAAGAGCGGGCCCCCATACGAGCAGTACTTC. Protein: CASSWKSGPPYEQYF.

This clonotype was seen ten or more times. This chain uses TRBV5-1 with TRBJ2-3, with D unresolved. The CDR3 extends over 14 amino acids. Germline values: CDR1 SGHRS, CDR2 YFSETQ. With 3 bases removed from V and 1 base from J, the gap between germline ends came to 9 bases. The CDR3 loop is CASSSSPGTDTQYF. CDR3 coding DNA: TGCGCCAGCAGCTCCTCCCCGGGCACAGATACGCAGTATTTT.

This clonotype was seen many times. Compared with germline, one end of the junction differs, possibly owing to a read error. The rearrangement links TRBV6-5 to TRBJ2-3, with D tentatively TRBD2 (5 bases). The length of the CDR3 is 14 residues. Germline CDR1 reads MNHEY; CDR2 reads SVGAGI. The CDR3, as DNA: TGTGCCAGCAGTTACTCCTCTAGCAGAGATACGCAGTATTTT. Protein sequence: CASSYSSSRDTQYF.

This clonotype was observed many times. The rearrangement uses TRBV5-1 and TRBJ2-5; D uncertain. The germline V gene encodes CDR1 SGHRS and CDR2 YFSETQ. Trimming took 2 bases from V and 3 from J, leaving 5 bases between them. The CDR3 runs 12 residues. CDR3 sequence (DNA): TGCGCCAGCAGCTTTTCCGAAGAGACCCAGTACTTC. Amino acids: CASSFSEETQYF.

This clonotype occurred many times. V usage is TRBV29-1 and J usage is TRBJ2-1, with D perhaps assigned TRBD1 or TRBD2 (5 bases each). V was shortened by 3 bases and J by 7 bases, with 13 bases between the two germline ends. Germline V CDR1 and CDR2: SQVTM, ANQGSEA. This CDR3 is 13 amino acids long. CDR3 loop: CSVDGSGRNEQFF. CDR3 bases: TGCAGCGTTGACGGGTCGGGACGAAATGAGCAGTTCTTC.

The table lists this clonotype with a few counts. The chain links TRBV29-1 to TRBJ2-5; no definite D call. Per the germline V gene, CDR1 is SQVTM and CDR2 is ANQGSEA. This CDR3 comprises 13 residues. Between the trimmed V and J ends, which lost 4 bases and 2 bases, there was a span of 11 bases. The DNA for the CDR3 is TGCAGCGTTGGGGCAGGCAGACAAGAGACCCAGTACTTC. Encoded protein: CSVGAGRQETQYF.

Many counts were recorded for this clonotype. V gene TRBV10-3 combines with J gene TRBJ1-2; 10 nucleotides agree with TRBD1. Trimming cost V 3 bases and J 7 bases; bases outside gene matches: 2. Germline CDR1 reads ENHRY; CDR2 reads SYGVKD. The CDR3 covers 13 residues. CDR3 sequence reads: CAISEGTGAGYTF. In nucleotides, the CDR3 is TGTGCCATCAGTGAAGGGACAGGGGCTGGCTACACCTTC.

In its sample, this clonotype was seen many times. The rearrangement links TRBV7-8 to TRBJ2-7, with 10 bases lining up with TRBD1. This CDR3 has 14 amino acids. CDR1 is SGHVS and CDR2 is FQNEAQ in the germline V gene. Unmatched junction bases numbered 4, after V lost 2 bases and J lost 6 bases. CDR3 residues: CASSLRWDRGEQYF. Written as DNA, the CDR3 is TGTGCCAGCAGCTTAAGATGGGACAGGGGCGAGCAGTACTTC.

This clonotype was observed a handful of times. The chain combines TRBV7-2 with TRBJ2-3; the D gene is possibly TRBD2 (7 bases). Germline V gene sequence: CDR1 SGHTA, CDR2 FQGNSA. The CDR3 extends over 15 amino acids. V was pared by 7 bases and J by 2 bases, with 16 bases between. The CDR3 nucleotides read TGTGCCAGCAACCGAGGGGGGGGGAACACAGATACGCAGTATTTT. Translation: CASNRGGGNTDTQYF.

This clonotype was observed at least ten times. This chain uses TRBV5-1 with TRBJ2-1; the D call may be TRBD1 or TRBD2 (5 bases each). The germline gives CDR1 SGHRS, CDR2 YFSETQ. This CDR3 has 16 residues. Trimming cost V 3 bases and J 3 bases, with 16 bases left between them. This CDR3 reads CASSSSGTEFYNEQFF. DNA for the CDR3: TGCGCCAGCAGCTCCTCCGGGACCGAATTCTACAATGAGCAGTTCTTC.

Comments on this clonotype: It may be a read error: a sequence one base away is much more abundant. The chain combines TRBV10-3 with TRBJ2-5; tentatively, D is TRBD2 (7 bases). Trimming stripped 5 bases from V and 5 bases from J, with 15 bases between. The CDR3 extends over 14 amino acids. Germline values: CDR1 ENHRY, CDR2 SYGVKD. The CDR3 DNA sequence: TGTGCCATCAGTTCCCGGGGGGCCAGGGAGACCCAGTACTTC. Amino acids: CAISSRGARETQYF.

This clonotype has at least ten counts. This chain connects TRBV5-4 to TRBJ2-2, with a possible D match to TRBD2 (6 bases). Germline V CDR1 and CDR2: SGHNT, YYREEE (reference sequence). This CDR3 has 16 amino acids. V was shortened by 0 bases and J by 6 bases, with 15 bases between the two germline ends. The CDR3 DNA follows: TGTGCCAGCAGCTTGGGTGGAGGGACCCTCCCCGGGGAGCTGTTTTTT. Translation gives CASSLGGGTLPGELFF.

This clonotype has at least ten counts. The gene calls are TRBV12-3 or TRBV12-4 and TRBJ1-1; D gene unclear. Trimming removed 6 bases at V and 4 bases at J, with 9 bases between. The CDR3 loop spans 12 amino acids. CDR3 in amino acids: CASSLIGTEAFF. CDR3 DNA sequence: TGTGCCAGCAGCCTGATTGGCACTGAAGCTTTCTTT.

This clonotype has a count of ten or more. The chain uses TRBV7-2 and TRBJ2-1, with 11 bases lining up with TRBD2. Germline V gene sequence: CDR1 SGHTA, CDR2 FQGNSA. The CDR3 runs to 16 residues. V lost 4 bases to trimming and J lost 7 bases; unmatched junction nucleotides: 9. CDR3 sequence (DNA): TGTGCCAGCAGCTCCTCCGCTAGCGGGGGGTGGAATGAGCAGTTCTTC. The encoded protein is CASSSSASGGWNEQFF.

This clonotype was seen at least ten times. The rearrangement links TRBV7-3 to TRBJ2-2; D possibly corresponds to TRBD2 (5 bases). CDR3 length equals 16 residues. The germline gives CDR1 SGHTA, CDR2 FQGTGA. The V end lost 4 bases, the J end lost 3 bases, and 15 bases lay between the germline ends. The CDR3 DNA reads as TGTGCCAGCAGCTCCCGCGCGGCAGCGGACACCGGGGAGCTGTTTTTT. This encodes CASSSRAAADTGELFF.

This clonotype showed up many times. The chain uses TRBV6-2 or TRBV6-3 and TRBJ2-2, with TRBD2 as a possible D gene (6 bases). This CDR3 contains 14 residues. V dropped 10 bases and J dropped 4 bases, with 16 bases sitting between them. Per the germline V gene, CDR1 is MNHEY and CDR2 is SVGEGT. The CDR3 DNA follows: TGTGCCATTCGGGGGTCGGCGAGCACCGGGGAGCTGTTTTTT. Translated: CAIRGSASTGELFF.

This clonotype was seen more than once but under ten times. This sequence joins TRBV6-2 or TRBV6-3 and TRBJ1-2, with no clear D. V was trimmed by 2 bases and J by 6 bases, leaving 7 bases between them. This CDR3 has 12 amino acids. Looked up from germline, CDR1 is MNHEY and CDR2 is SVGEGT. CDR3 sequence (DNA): TGTGCCAGCAGTTACAGGGATAATGGCTACACCTTC. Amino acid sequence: CASSYRDNGYTF.

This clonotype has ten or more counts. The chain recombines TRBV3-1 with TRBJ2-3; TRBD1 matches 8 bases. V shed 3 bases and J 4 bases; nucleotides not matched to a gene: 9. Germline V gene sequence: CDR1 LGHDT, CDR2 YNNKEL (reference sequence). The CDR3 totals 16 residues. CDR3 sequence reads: CASSHTGTGSPDTQYF. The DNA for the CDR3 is TGTGCCAGCAGCCATACCGGGACAGGCAGTCCAGATACGCAGTATTTT.

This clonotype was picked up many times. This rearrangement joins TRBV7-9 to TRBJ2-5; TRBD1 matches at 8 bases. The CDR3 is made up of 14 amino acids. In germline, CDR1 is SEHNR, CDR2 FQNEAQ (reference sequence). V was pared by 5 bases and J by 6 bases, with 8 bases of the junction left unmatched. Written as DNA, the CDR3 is TGTGCCAGCAGCAAATCCGACAGGGGACAGACCCAGTACTTC. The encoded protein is CASSKSDRGQTQYF.

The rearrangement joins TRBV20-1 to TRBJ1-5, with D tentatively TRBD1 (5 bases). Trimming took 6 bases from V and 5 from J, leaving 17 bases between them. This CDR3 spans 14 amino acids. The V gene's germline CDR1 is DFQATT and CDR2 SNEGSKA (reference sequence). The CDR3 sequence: CSATHGAGDQPQHF. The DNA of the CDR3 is TGCAGTGCCACCCACGGGGCGGGGGATCAGCCCCAGCATTTT.

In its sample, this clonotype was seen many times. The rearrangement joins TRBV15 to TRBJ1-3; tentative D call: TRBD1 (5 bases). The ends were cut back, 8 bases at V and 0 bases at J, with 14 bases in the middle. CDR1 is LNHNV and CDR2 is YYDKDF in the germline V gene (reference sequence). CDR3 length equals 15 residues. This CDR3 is CATSNGRASGNTIYF. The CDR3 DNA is TGTGCCACCTCTAACGGCAGGGCCTCTGGAAACACCATATATTTT.

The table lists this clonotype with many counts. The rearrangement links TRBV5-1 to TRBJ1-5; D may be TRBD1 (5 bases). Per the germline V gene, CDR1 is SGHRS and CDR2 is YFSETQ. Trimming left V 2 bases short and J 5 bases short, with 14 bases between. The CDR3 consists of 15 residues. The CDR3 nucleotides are TGCGCCAGCAGCTTAACGGGGACTGACTATCAGCCCCAGCATTTT. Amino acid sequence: CASSLTGTDYQPQHF.

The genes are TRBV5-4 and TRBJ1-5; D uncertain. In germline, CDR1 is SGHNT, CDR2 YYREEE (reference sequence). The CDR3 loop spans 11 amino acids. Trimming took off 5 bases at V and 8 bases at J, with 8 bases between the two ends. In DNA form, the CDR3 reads TGTGCCAGCAGTTCGGGAGAGCCCCAGCATTTT. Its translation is CASSSGEPQHF.

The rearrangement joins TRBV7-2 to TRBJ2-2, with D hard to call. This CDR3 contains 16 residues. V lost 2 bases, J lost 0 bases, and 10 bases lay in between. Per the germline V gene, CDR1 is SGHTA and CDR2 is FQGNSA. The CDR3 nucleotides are TGTGCCAGCAGCTTATACCACCTCGCGAACACCGGGGAGCTGTTTTTT. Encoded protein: CASSLYHLANTGELFF.

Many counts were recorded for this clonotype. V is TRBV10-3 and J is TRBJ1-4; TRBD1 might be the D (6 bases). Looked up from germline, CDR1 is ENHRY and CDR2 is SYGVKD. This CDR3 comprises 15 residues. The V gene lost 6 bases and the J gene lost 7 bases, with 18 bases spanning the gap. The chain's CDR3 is CAIRGNQGTGEKLFF. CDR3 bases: TGTGCCATCAGGGGAAATCAGGGGACGGGTGAAAAACTGTTTTTT.